The clone carrying this T cell receptor (beta chain) has more than one count but fewer than ten. TCRdb keeps only in-frame clones here, not all; method: immunoSEQ multiplex PCR. The sample has some 100,000 clones, roughly 90% seen once; the top ten hold under 10%. V shed 4 bases and J shed 4 bases, with 18 bases lying between them. The CDR3 spans 15 residues. Germline V gives CDR1 SQVTM, CDR2 ANQGSEA. This sample is part of a study of control samples from healthy donors and cancer patients. Sequencing input: blood. The origin of this receptor is a man younger than 40 in good health. The chain uses TRBV29-1 and TRBJ2-3; D may be TRBD2 (5 bases). CDR3 in amino acids: CSVAPSGIASDTQYF. The CDR3 DNA is TGCAGCGTTGCCCCCTCTGGCATAGCGTCAGATACGCAGTATTTT.